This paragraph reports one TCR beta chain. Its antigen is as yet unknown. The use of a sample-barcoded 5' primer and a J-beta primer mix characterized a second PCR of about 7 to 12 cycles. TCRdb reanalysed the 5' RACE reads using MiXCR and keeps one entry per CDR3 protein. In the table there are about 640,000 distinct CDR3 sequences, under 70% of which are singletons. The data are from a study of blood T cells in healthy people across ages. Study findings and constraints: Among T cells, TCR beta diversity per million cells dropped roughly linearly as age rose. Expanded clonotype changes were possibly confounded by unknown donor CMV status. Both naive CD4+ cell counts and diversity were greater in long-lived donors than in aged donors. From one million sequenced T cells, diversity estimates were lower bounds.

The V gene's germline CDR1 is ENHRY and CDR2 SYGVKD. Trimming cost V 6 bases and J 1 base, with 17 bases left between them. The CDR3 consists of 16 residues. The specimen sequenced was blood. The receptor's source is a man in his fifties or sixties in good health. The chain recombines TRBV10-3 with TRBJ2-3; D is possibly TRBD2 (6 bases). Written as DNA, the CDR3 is TGTGCCATCAGGCAGACCGGCGGGGTGGGCACAGATACGCAGTATTTT. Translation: CAIRQTGGVGTDTQYF.